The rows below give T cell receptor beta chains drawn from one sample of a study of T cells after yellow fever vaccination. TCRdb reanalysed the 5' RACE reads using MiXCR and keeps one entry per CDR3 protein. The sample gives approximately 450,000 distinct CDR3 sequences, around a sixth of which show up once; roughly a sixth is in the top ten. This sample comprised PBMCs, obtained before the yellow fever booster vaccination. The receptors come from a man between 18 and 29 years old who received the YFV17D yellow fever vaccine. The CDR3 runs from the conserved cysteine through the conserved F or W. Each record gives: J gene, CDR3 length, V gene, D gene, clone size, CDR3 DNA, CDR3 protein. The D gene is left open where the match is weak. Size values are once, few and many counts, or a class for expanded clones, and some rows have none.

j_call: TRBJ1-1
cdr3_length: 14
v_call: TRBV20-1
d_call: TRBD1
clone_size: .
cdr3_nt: TGCAGTGCTAGGAGGGACAGCTTAGGGGATTCAGCTTTCTTT
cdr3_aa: CSARRDSLGDSAFF

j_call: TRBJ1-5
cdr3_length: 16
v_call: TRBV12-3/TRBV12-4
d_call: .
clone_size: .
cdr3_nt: TGTGCCACTACCCCAGAGTTTAGTATTGGCAATCAGCCCCAGCATTTT
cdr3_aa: CATTPEFSIGNQPQHF

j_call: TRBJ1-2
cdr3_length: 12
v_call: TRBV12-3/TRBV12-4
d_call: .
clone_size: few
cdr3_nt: TGTGCCAGCACCAAGGACAGCTATGGCTACACCTTC
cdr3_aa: CASTKDSYGYTF

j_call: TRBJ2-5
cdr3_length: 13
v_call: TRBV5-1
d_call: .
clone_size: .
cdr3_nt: TGCGCCAGCAGCCCCGCCGTGGGGCAGACCCAGTACTTC
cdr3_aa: CASSPAVGQTQYF

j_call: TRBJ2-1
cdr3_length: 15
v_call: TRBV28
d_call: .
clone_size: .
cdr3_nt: TGTGCCAGCAGTTTCTCGCTGGCCCTTTACAATGAGCAGTTCTTC
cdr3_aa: CASSFSLALYNEQFF

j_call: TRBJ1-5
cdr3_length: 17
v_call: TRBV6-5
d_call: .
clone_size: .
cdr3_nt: TGTGCCAGCAGCCGCGGGTGGGGAGGGAATAGCAATCAGCCCCAGCATTTT
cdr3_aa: CASSRGWGGNSNQPQHF

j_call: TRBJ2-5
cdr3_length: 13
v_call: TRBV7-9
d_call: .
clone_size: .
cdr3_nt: TGTGCCAGCAGCTCCCAGTCCTGGGAGACCCAGTACTTC
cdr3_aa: CASSSQSWETQYF

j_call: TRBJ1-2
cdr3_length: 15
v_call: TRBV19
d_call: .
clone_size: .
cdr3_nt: TGTGCCAGTAGTATCGGAGCAGGGACGGCCTATGGCTACACCTTC
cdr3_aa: CASSIGAGTAYGYTF

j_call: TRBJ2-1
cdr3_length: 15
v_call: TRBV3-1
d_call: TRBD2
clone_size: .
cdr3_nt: TGTGCCAGCAGCCCGCCGGGACTAGAGTTTATGAGTCGGTTCTTC
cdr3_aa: CASSPPGLEFMSRFF

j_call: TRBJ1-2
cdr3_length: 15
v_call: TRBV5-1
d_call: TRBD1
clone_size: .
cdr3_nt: TGCGCCAGCAGCTTCACCGGACAGGCAGTTGGAGGCTACACCTTC
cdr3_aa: CASSFTGQAVGGYTF

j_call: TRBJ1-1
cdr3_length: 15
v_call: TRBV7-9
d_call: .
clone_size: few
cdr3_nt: TGTGCCAGCAGCTTCAGTCCAAATGAGCCCGGTAAAGCTTTCTTT
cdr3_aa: CASSFSPNEPGKAFF

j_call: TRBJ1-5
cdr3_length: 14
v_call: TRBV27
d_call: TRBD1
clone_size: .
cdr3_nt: TGTGCCAGCAGTTTGGACAGGTACAATCAGCCCCAGCATTTT
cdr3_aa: CASSLDRYNQPQHF

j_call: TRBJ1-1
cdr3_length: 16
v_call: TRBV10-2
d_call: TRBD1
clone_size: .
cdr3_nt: TGCGCCAGCAGTGAACTGGGACAGCTTTGGAACACTGAAGCTTTCTTT
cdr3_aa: CASSELGQLWNTEAFF

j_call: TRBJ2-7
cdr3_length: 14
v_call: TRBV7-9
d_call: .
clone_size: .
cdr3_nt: TGTGCCAGCAGCTTACGTCCGACTCCCGGGGAGCAGTACTTC
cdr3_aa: CASSLRPTPGEQYF

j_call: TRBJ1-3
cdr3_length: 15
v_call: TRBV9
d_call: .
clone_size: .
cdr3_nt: TGTGCCAGCAGCGTGGGACCAGAGGATGGAAACACCATATATTTT
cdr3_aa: CASSVGPEDGNTIYF

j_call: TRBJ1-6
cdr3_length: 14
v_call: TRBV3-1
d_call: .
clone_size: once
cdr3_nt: TGTGCCAGCAGCCAAGTGGGCATTAATTCACCCCTCCACTTT
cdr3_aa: CASSQVGINSPLHF